The sequence of this T cell receptor beta chain was determined in a study of blood T cells in healthy people across ages (dated by TCRdb to the mid-2010s). The study in broad terms: In model experiments, template switching captured about one uniquely barcoded TCR beta cDNA molecule for every two T cells. Donors were grouped into four age groups: young (average 16 years), middle-aged (about 40), aged (approximately 58) and long-lived (around 80). Two additional independent replicas of 1 million unique cDNA reads from the same blood draw were analyzed for two donors (one aged 18 to 29 and one aged 80 or older). Age-related changes in TCR beta repertoire diversity were measured in the study by deep sequencing normalized with unique cDNA molecular identifiers. To avoid experimental bias, donors of different ages were spread randomly across the sequencing lanes. Overall study outcomes, separate from this receptor: Estimates of total diversity from one million sequenced T cells were regarded as lower bounds and underestimates. There was a strong correlation between observed TCR beta diversity and the percentage of naive T cells measured by flow cytometry. Observed TCR beta diversity per million T cells fell roughly linearly with age, and a significant reduction was already apparent by age roughly 40. Because the CMV infection status of the donors was unknown, age-related changes in expanded clonotypes may potentially have been confounded. Compared with the aged group, more naive CD4+ T cells, fewer expanded clones and increased TCR diversity were shown by the long-lived group, suggesting age selection. Because profiling used bulk unsorted PBMCs, naive and antigen-experienced compartments could not be compared conclusively.

Systemically healthy Caucasian individuals from Russia, around 38 in total and aged roughly 6 to 95 years, were included as donors. Each donor gave about 11 milliliters of peripheral blood, drawn into EDTA-treated Vacutainer tubes. Ficoll-Paque density-gradient centrifugation was used to isolate PBMCs, with at least 7 million per sample. Total RNA was extracted from PBMCs with Trizol reagent, with at least 5.5 micrograms obtained per sample. Naive CD45RAhigh/CD27high T cell percentages were measured by flow cytometry on a PBMC aliquot from every donor. The library was prepared using 5' RACE. The instrument given in TCRdb is Illumina HiSeq 2500. A second about 7 to 12 cycle PCR used a sample-barcoded 5' primer and a J-beta primer mix. A template-switch 5' adaptor carrying 12 random nucleotides introduced a unique molecular identifier onto each TCR beta cDNA molecule. Each sample yielded at least 2.5 million CDR3-containing paired-end reads. First-strand cDNA synthesis was performed from all RNA using the Mint cDNA synthesis kit, with priming by a TRBC-specific oligonucleotide. Following uracil-DNA glycosylase treatment, a first 18-cycle PCR with universal primers M1SS and BC2_uni_R was performed on all cDNA. As for how the authors treated the data: Each sample was normalized by randomly selecting 1 million high-quality reads, each carrying a distinct molecular identifier. Instead of being binned into consensus sequences, reads with shared molecular identifiers were discarded. CDR3 identification, clonotype clustering and error correction used MiTCR with a Q25 quality threshold and the strictest error-elimination algorithm. A nonparametric unseen species model using Euler transformation provided a lower-bound estimate of total TCR beta diversity. The public reads were quality trimmed at Q25 with fastp and then assembled into clones with MiXCR by TCRdb, keeping productive beta chains. Every entry covers one CDR3 protein and lists the most common genes and DNA from its rows. TCRdb assigned the V and J calls; the authors' analysis was not used. The sample profile shows about 680,000 distinct CDR3 sequences; 49% of them were found once. Jointly, the top ten make up roughly 30% of the sample.

Looking up the germline V gene (reference sequence) yields CDR1 MNHNY and CDR2 SVGAGI. Spanning cysteine to phenylalanine, the CDR3 consists of 14 amino acids. Only the CDR3 portion is preserved as DNA: 42 bases, with reading frame beginning at the first base. The junction shows trimming of 2 bases on V and 7 bases on J, plus 15 bases between the germline ends. Notes on this clonotype: What this receptor recognizes is not known. No base qualities exist here, and no much larger clone lies one base off it.

The sequencing input was blood. The chain uses TRBV6-6 and TRBJ2-7, with the D gene uncertain. This clonotype originated in a woman aged 55-70 years in good health. This receptor has the CDR3 CASSYAALSEEQYF. The DNA sequence reads TGTGCCAGCAGTTACGCGGCGTTATCTGAGGAGCAGTACTTC.